The 25 T cell receptor beta chains presented below share a single source sample, sequenced in a study of human T cells and chemical hapten exposure. TCRdb re-called the RACE reads with MiXCR, one entry per CDR3 protein. Among some 98,000 distinct CDR3 sequences listed, approximately 10% were seen once. The time point is: pre-sensitization, week 0. Described treatment: therapeutic diphenylcyclopropenone sensitization with weekly scalp DPC. Sequences were derived from whole blood, sampled in connection with sensitization to the hapten diphenylcyclopropenone (DPC). Source of these receptors: a woman aged 55-70 years with alopecia areata. Some clones in this sample may be carry-over from other donors' samples.

CDR3: CASSFSGGERNEQFF. The CDR3 DNA follows: TGTGCCAGCAGCTTTAGCGGGGGGGAACGAAATGAGCAGTTCTTC. This chain uses TRBV5-5 with TRBJ2-1; 11 bases agree with TRBD2. V lost 2 bases, J lost 7 bases, and 5 bases stayed unmatched. Germline V gene data show CDR1 as SGHKS and CDR2 as YYEKEE (reference sequence). This CDR3 is built from 15 residues.

This rearrangement joins TRBV11-2 to TRBJ2-7, with D perhaps assigned TRBD1 or TRBD2 (6 bases each). V was trimmed by 8 bases and J by 2 bases, leaving 22 bases between them. CDR3 size: 16 residues. Germline assignment: CDR1 SGHAT and CDR2 FQNNGV. The chain's CDR3 is CASGGGPGAIAYEQYF. DNA for the CDR3: TGTGCCAGCGGAGGGGGGCCGGGGGCGATCGCCTACGAGCAGTACTTC.

Many counts were recorded for this clonotype. The chain couples TRBV7-8 to TRBJ2-5, with D uncertain. The CDR3 is made up of 14 amino acids. The germline V and J ends were trimmed by 2 bases and 1 base, with 8 bases remaining between them. In germline, CDR1 is SGHVS, CDR2 FQNEAQ. The CDR3 DNA is TGTGCCAGCAGCTTAAACCGGGCCCAAGAGACCCAGTACTTC. This gives the protein CASSLNRAQETQYF.

The table lists this clonotype with a few counts. The chain uses TRBV30 and TRBJ1-1; 10 bases are shared with TRBD1. This CDR3 has 14 amino acids. With V trimmed by 4 bases and J by 5 bases, 7 bases remained unmatched. Germline V CDR1 and CDR2: GTSNPN, SVGIG (reference sequence). CDR3 residues: CAWTRQGAVTEAFF. The CDR3 DNA reads as TGTGCCTGGACCCGACAGGGGGCCGTTACTGAAGCTTTCTTT.

This clonotype was seen more than once but under ten times. The J gene is TRBJ2-5, the V gene TRBV6-2 or TRBV6-3; 7 bases line up with TRBD1. Per germline, CDR1 MNHEY and CDR2 SVGEGT. V trimming: 6 bases; J trimming: 5 bases; junction bases outside the gene matches: 6. The CDR3 runs to 13 residues. CDR3 residues: CASSRQGSETQYF. CDR3 nucleotide sequence: TGTGCCAGCAGCCGACAGGGCAGTGAGACCCAGTACTTC.

In the case of this clonotype: A much larger clone is a single base away; this may be a read error. The chain carries TRBV20-1 and TRBJ2-1, with D hard to call. CDR3 length: 16 residues. Germline V gives CDR1 DFQATT, CDR2 SNEGSKA (reference sequence). The DNA of the CDR3 is TGCAGTGCCCTGGACGTCGGGCGAAACTCCTACAATGTGCAGTTCTTC. This codes for CSALDVGRNSYNVQFF.

This clonotype was seen many times. The genes are TRBV20-1 and TRBJ2-3; 9 bases align to TRBD2. The germline V gene encodes CDR1 DFQATT and CDR2 SNEGSKA (reference sequence). J lost 4 bases, V lost 1 base, and 6 bases had no gene match. The CDR3 is 15 residues long. CDR3 residues: CSARGSSGDSDTQYF. In nucleotides, the CDR3 is TGCAGTGCTAGAGGTTCTAGCGGGGATTCAGATACGCAGTATTTT.

In this sample, this clonotype turned up many times. The chain joins TRBV12-3 or TRBV12-4 to TRBJ1-2, with D possibly matching TRBD1 (6 bases). The V end was cut by 1 base, the J end by 1 base, with 16 bases between. The CDR3 sequence is 17 residues long. The CDR3 protein is CASSLEVRQDHNYGYTF. In DNA, the CDR3 is TGTGCCAGCAGTTTAGAGGTACGACAGGACCATAACTATGGCTACACCTTC.

This clonotype was seen only a few times. CDR3 bases: TGTGCCAGCAGCTTCGGGCAGGAGAGTTCACCCCTCCACTTT. Protein sequence: CASSFGQESSPLHF. This chain links TRBV5-6 with TRBJ1-6; D not resolved. With 2 bases removed from V and 9 bases from J, the gap between germline ends came to 12 bases. Germline loops: CDR1 SGHDT, CDR2 YYEEEE. The CDR3 sequence is 14 residues long.

This clonotype occurred many times. CDR3 in amino acids: CASSLQGTYEQYF. The CDR3 DNA is TGTGCCAGCAGCTTGCAGGGGACCTACGAGCAGTACTTC. The chain is built from TRBV7-3 and TRBJ2-7, with D possibly TRBD1 on 6 matching bases. The CDR3 spans 13 residues. The V and J ends lost 3 bases and 2 bases respectively, with 8 bases between them. The germline CDR1 and CDR2 sequences are SGHTA and FQGTGA.

This clonotype showed up just a few times. The V call is TRBV6-6, the J call TRBJ2-7; 11 positions agree with TRBD1. Germline values: CDR1 MNHNY, CDR2 SVGAGI (reference sequence). Trimming cost V 10 bases and J 4 bases; bases outside gene matches: 9. CDR3 length: 14 amino acids. CDR3 in DNA: TGTGCCACTGCCGGGACAGGGGGAAGGTACGAGCAGTACTTC. Protein sequence: CATAGTGGRYEQYF.

This clonotype was seen ten or more times. The J gene is TRBJ2-7, the V gene TRBV4-2; perhaps TRBD1 as D (5 bases). Trimming removed 1 base from V and 5 bases from J, with 18 bases in between. The CDR3 is made up of 16 amino acids. The germline V gene has CDR1 LGHNA and CDR2 YNFKEQ. CDR3 sequence (DNA): TGTGCCAGCAGCCAAGGGTTCCGGCAGGGTGGCCACGAGCAGTACTTC. Protein product: CASSQGFRQGGHEQYF.

Many counts were recorded for this clonotype. The chain recombines TRBV7-8 with TRBJ1-5; 7 bases align to TRBD1. The V segment lost 5 bases and the J segment 2 bases; nucleotides outside the gene matches: 12. The CDR3 runs to 17 residues. From germline, CDR1 is SGHVS and CDR2 FQNEAQ. The CDR3 region has the DNA TGTGCCAGCAGCCCGAACAGGGGCTTGATCGGCAATCAGCCCCAGCATTTT. Translation: CASSPNRGLIGNQPQHF.

This clonotype has a count of ten or more. This chain joins TRBV10-3 and TRBJ1-1, with D perhaps matching TRBD1 (6 bases). The CDR3 has 14 amino acids. Germline V gene lookup returns CDR1 ENHRY and CDR2 SYGVKD. Deletions cut 4 bases from V and 5 bases from J, with 14 bases between. CDR3 in amino acids: CAISAWGRDTEAFF. The CDR3 nucleotides are TGTGCCATCAGTGCTTGGGGGCGGGATACTGAAGCTTTCTTT.

The chain employs TRBV6-6 and TRBJ1-2; D perhaps matches TRBD1 (6 bases). CDR1 is MNHNY and CDR2 is SVGAGI in the germline V gene (reference sequence). The CDR3 is made up of 14 amino acids. With 4 bases removed from V and 7 bases from J, the gap between germline ends came to 16 bases. DNA of the CDR3: TGTGCCAGCAGTTTCACAGGGCCTTCCCGTGGCTACACCTTC. This gives the protein CASSFTGPSRGYTF.

This clonotype was seen more than once but under ten times. The V and J genes are TRBV7-2 and TRBJ2-7; maybe TRBD1 (5 bases). V lost 0 bases to trimming and J lost 3 bases, with 12 bases between them. From germline, CDR1 is SGHTA and CDR2 FQGNSA. The CDR3 totals 15 residues. CDR3 sequence: CASSLAVGDYYEQYF. In DNA, the CDR3 is TGTGCCAGCAGCTTAGCTGTAGGGGATTACTACGAGCAGTACTTC.

This chain links TRBV3-1 with TRBJ2-3; 9 bases are a match to TRBD2. Germline V CDR1 and CDR2: LGHDT, YNNKEL (reference sequence). Losses at the gene ends were 1 base for V and 2 bases for J; bases not matched to a gene: 7. CDR3 size: 17 residues. DNA for the CDR3: TGTGCCAGCAGCCAAGGGCGTAGCGGGGGATACACAGATACGCAGTATTTT. Protein: CASSQGRSGGYTDTQYF.

Many counts were recorded for this clonotype. The J gene is TRBJ1-4, the V gene TRBV6-6, with 10 bases matching TRBD1. In germline, CDR1 is MNHNY, CDR2 SVGAGI (reference sequence). V was clipped by 4 bases and J by 13 bases; unmatched bases: 3. There are 12 residues in the CDR3. The CDR3 is CASSWDRGRLFF. The CDR3 DNA reads TGTGCCAGCAGTTGGGACAGGGGCCGACTGTTTTTT.

The chain joins TRBV29-1 to TRBJ1-1; 11 bases map to TRBD1. This CDR3 has 16 amino acids. Germline-derived CDR1 and CDR2 are SQVTM and ANQGSEA. V dropped 4 bases and J dropped 0; count of bases not matched to a gene: 7. CDR3 coding DNA: TGCAGCGTTGGTAAGGACAGGGGGCGAATGAACACTGAAGCTTTCTTT. Its translation is CSVGKDRGRMNTEAFF.

This chain links TRBV21-1 with TRBJ1-2; TRBD1, the D gene given by the table, was not confirmed from the DNA. TRBV21-1 is noted as a pseudogene. There are 17 residues in the CDR3. The CDR3 spells CASSKDTRRQGCYGYTF. CDR3 bases: TGTGCCAGCAGCAAAGATACAAGACGACAGGGATGTTATGGCTACACCTTC.

V is TRBV20-1 and J is TRBJ1-5; perhaps TRBD1 as D (5 bases). Germline CDR1 DFQATT, CDR2 SNEGSKA (reference sequence). The V end lost 4 bases, the J end lost 4 bases, and 14 bases lay between the germline ends. The CDR3 sequence is 14 residues long. The CDR3 nucleotides read TGCAGTGCTATAGTAGGAGGGACGAATCAGCCCCAGCATTTT. Protein: CSAIVGGTNQPQHF.

This clonotype was seen ten or more times. CDR3 sequence: CASSQETGSYGYTF. The DNA for the CDR3 is TGCGCCAGCAGCCAAGAAACAGGGTCCTATGGCTACACCTTC. V usage is TRBV4-1 and J usage is TRBJ1-2, with D possibly being TRBD1 (6 bases). CDR3 length equals 14 residues. Trimming left V 0 bases short and J 4 bases short, with 9 bases between. Germline CDR1 reads MGHRA; CDR2 reads YSYEKL.

The chain recombines TRBV4-2 with TRBJ2-2, with D maybe TRBD2 (6 bases). Germline-derived CDR1 and CDR2 are LGHNA and YNFKEQ. The CDR3 runs to 16 residues. Trimming pared 5 bases from V and 7 bases from J, leaving 20 bases between. The CDR3 nucleotides read TGTGCCAGCAGCTCCGGGCTTGGCGGGATAGGCGGGGAGCTGTTTTTT. It specifies CASSSGLGGIGGELFF.

This clonotype was seen ten or more times. This rearrangement joins TRBV4-1 to TRBJ2-5; no definite D call. The length of the CDR3 is 12 residues. Trimming pared 0 bases from V and 3 bases from J, leaving 2 bases between. Germline V gene data show CDR1 as MGHRA and CDR2 as YSYEKL. CDR3 in DNA: TGCGCCAGCAGCCAAGATGAAGAGACCCAGTACTTC. It translates to CASSQDEETQYF.

This clonotype was seen repeatedly, ten times or more. The V call is TRBV3-1, the J call TRBJ2-3; no reliable D call. Per the germline V gene, CDR1 is LGHDT and CDR2 is YNNKEL (reference sequence). V lost 4 bases to trimming and J lost 1 base, with 12 bases between them. This CDR3 comprises 15 residues. CDR3 in amino acids: CASSRIRHRTDTQYF. The CDR3 nucleotides are TGTGCCAGCAGCCGGATCCGACACCGCACAGATACGCAGTATTTT.